This T cell receptor (beta chain) emerged from a study of cytomegalovirus exposure and HLA in healthy donors. Study-level background: A prior study identified roughly 110 million unique TCR beta sequences from about 179 million T cells.

Primers for the PCR totalled 60 Vbeta and 13 Jbeta. The data were produced by immunoSEQ multiplex PCR, yet TCRdb's version contains in-frame clones alone and is incomplete. The profile shows more than 150,000 clones, approximately 88% of them singletons. Points on this clone: Its target is not known.

Study results and caveats: Follow-up analysis seemed to connect common viral pathogens with several of the most significant clusters identified. According to the study, 180 or so TCR beta chains were cytomegalovirus-associated. Immune exposure data for these donors was limited to CMV serostatus.

V shed 8 bases and J shed 10 bases, with 19 bases lying between them. Germline loops: CDR1 MNHNS, CDR2 SASEGT. The CDR3 contains 13 residues. V and J are TRBV6-1 and TRBJ2-3, with D perhaps matching TRBD1 (5 bases). The sequencing input was PBMCs. This receptor was taken from a woman between 18 and 29 years old in good health and CMV-seronegative. The CDR3 DNA sequence: TGTGCCAGCCGATTCACGCAGGGTAAGGCGCAGTATTTT. It encodes CASRFTQGKAQYF.